These 7 T cell receptor beta chains were all obtained from the same sample, sequenced in a study of neurological immune-mediated disorders. One entry per CDR3 protein results from TCRdb running MiXCR on the 5' RACE reads. The data show 46,000 or so distinct CDR3 sequences, under 13% seen once. The sample consisted of PBMCs. The receptors stem from a woman in her forties with HTLV-1-associated myelopathy (HAM/TSP).

In its sample, this clonotype was seen many times. CDR3 in amino acids: CASSSPGEGWLEAFF. The CDR3 DNA sequence: TGTGCCAGCAGCTCCCCCGGGGAAGGCTGGCTTGAAGCTTTCTTT. The J gene is TRBJ1-1, the V gene TRBV11-3; D gene unclear. V gave up 4 bases and J gave up 7 bases, with 19 bases separating them. Germline CDR1 is SGHNT and CDR2 is YENEEA. The length of the CDR3 is 15 residues.

V and J are TRBV4-3 and TRBJ1-4; the D gene is possibly TRBD1 (6 bases). From germline, CDR1 is LGHNA and CDR2 YSLEER. CDR3 length: 16 residues. The V and J ends lost 1 base and 4 bases respectively, with 13 bases between them. CDR3 sequence (DNA): TGCGCCAGCAGCCAAGGGGACAAAAACTTTAATGAAAAACTGTTTTTT. This translates into CASSQGDKNFNEKLFF.

At least ten counts were recorded for this clonotype. The V call is TRBV2, the J call TRBJ1-3; D remains unclear. From germline, CDR1 is SNHLY and CDR2 FYNNEI. CDR3 length: 14 amino acids. V lost 8 bases and J 0 bases, leaving 11 bases between the germline ends. CDR3 coding DNA: TGTGCCAGCGGGAAGCCGGGCTCTGGAAACACCATATATTTT. This translates into CASGKPGSGNTIYF.

This clonotype was recorded a few times. This could be a read error, since a much larger clone is one nucleotide away. This chain connects TRBV4-1 to TRBJ1-5; 8 bases match TRBD1. This CDR3 contains 16 residues. Germline V gene lookup returns CDR1 MGHRA and CDR2 YSYEKL. V was clipped by 5 bases and J by 6 bases; unmatched bases: 12. CDR3 DNA sequence: TGCGCCAGCAGCTTACGACAGGGGCGGGACAGTCAGCCCCAGCATTTT. Translating it yields CASSLRQGRDSQPQHF.

This clonotype was seen ten or more times. This rearrangement joins TRBV5-6 to TRBJ1-6; 8 bases fit TRBD1. V lost 2 bases to trimming and J lost 10 bases; unmatched junction nucleotides: 5. Germline values: CDR1 SGHDT, CDR2 YYEEEE. The CDR3 has 14 residues. In nucleotides, the CDR3 is TGTGCCAGCAGCTTCTACAGGGGGGAGTCACCCCTCCACTTT. This codes for CASSFYRGESPLHF. Filled out from reference TRBV5-6 and TRBJ1-6, the complete variable domain reads DAGVTQSPTHLIKTRGQQVTLRCSPKSGHDTVSWYQQALGQGPQFIFQYYEEEERQRGNFPDRFSGHQFPNYSSELNVNALLLGDSALYLCASSFYRGESPLHFGNGTRLTVT.

This clonotype has ten or more counts. This rearrangement joins TRBV5-1 to TRBJ2-7; TRBD1 aligns across 8 bases. J gave up 7 bases and V 3 bases, and 9 bases lay outside the gene matches. The CDR3 extends over 14 amino acids. CDR1 is SGHRS, CDR2 YFSETQ, per germline. The CDR3 here is CASSYSDRVGEQYF. DNA of the CDR3: TGCGCCAGCAGCTACTCGGACAGGGTGGGGGAGCAGTACTTC.

This clonotype appeared many times. This chain uses TRBV5-1 with TRBJ2-1; D is unresolved. The V end was cut by 1 base, the J end by 5 bases, with 13 bases between. In germline, CDR1 is SGHRS, CDR2 YFSETQ. This CDR3 region has 15 residues. The CDR3: CASSLQSFMDNEQFF. The CDR3 DNA reads TGCGCCAGCAGCTTGCAGTCATTTATGGACAATGAGCAGTTCTTC.